This passage covers 2 T cell receptor beta chains from one sample sequenced in a study of monozygotic twins with inflammatory bowel disease (dated 2019 in TCRdb). Receptor libraries were prepared by 5' RACE. Reads for this sample came from an Illumina HiSeq 2500. Each entry corresponds to one CDR3 protein sequence from reads that TCRdb reprocessed, and DNA is not given. The sample's records list about 380,000 distinct CDR3 sequences. The ten most abundant clones make up 2% to 3% of the sample. Sequenced: blood. These receptors were obtained from a human donor with ulcerative colitis or Crohn's disease, or a healthy co-twin of an affected twin (not recorded which).

The rearrangement joins TRBV12-5 to TRBJ2-1. Germline values: CDR1 LGHNT, CDR2 FRNRAP. The CDR3 length is 15 residues. The CDR3 loop reads CASGNGQSSYNEQFF.

The J gene is TRBJ1-5, the V gene TRBV7-6; TCRdb names TRBD1, which stays unverified in the absence of DNA. The CDR3 spans 15 residues. Germline V gene sequence: CDR1 SGHVS, CDR2 FNYEAQ. The CDR3 sequence: CASSQGRGGNQPQHF.